This is a list of T cell receptor beta chains from one sample in a study of blood T cells in healthy people across ages. TCRdb recomputed calls from the 5' RACE reads with MiXCR, one row per CDR3 protein. The sample includes about 600,000 distinct CDR3 sequences, around 50% of them seen just once. Source material: blood. These receptors were collected from an elderly man in good health. CDR3s include the opening cysteine and the closing phenylalanine or tryptophan. A D gene is named only where the DNA matches it firmly. Some rows mark clone size as missing; the rest say once, few, many or name a class of expanded clone.

V gene,J gene,clone size,D gene,CDR3 DNA,CDR3 protein
TRBV15,TRBJ2-5,few,.,TGTGCCACCAGCAGAGATTGGATAGGAGGCCAAGAGACCCAGTACTTC,CATSRDWIGGQETQYF
TRBV6-5,TRBJ2-7,.,TRBD2,TGTGCCAGCAGTCCACCCTCTAGCGGGAGGGGGTACGAGCAGTACTTC,CASSPPSSGRGYEQYF
TRBV6-2/TRBV6-3,TRBJ2-7,once,.,TGTGCCAGCAACAACGGAAGACGCGAGCAGTACTTC,CASNNGRREQYF
TRBV15,TRBJ2-1,.,.,TGTGCCACCAGCAGAGATCGGGGCGAGAGCTACAGTGAGCAGTTCTTC,CATSRDRGESYSEQFF
TRBV5-5,TRBJ2-5,.,.,TGTGCCAGCAGCTTTTGGCAGCAAGAGACCCAGTACTTC,CASSFWQQETQYF
TRBV4-1,TRBJ2-3,.,.,TGCGCCAGCAGCCAAGATGGTAGGCCTAGCACAGATACGCAGTATTTT,CASSQDGRPSTDTQYF
TRBV5-1,TRBJ2-2,few,TRBD2,TGCGCCAGCAGCTTGGAACTAGCGGGAGTCGGGGAGCTGTTTTTT,CASSLELAGVGELFF
TRBV6-2/TRBV6-3,TRBJ2-7,few,.,TGTGCCAGCAGTTACTCGATTCTCCGGGGTGGTGAGCAGTACTTC,CASSYSILRGGEQYF
TRBV5-6,TRBJ1-2,.,.,TGTGCCAGCAGCTTGGGAGGACCTACGACCACCGGCTATGGCTACACCTTC,CASSLGGPTTTGYGYTF
TRBV20-1,TRBJ1-4,.,.,TGCAGTGCCCCGAAAGGGCTTAGTAGTGAAAAACTGTTTTTT,CSAPKGLSSEKLFF
TRBV27,TRBJ2-7,once,.,TGTGCCAGCAGTTTATTGGGGGTGAGGTCCTACGAGCAGTACTTC,CASSLLGVRSYEQYF
TRBV18,TRBJ2-5,few,TRBD2,TGTGCCAGCTCACCGGGACTAGCGGGAGACGAGACCCAGTACTTC,CASSPGLAGDETQYF
TRBV5-1,TRBJ2-5,once,TRBD2,TGCGCCAGCAGCCACCTGGGAGGGCCGCAGGGAGAGACCCAGTACTTC,CASSHLGGPQGETQYF
TRBV25-1,TRBJ2-3,few,TRBD1,TGTGCCAGCAGTGAGAGGGACAGGGGTACAGATACGCAGTATTTT,CASSERDRGTDTQYF
TRBV12-3/TRBV12-4,TRBJ2-7,.,TRBD2,TGTGCCAGCCGACTAGCGGGGGGGCTTTACGAGCAGTACTTC,CASRLAGGLYEQYF
TRBV7-2,TRBJ2-1,.,TRBD2,TGTGCCAGCAGCACCGCCGGGACTAGCGGTAACAATGAGCAGTTCTTC,CASSTAGTSGNNEQFF
TRBV6-5,TRBJ2-5,.,.,TGTGCCAGCAGCAATGGGCGCGTAAGCTCCTACGGGCAGTACTTC,CASSNGRVSSYGQYF
TRBV28,TRBJ2-5,.,TRBD2,TGTGCCAGCAGTTTAGCGGGAGGGATGGTCGCGACCCAGTACTTC,CASSLAGGMVATQYF
TRBV5-5,TRBJ2-7,.,TRBD2,TGTGCCAGCAGGCCGGGACTAGCGGGAGTGAGAGACGAGCAGTACTTC,CASRPGLAGVRDEQYF
TRBV11-2,TRBJ1-2,.,.,TGTGCCAGCAGCTTAGAACCAGGGGCCAACTATGGCTACACCTTC,CASSLEPGANYGYTF
TRBV27,TRBJ2-5,.,.,TGTGCCAGCAGTTTGAACGGTGACCAAGAGACCCAGTACTTC,CASSLNGDQETQYF
TRBV6-5,TRBJ2-7,few,TRBD1,TGTGCCAGCAGTAAATCCACAGGGGTCGCATACGAGCAGTACTTC,CASSKSTGVAYEQYF
TRBV5-1,TRBJ2-5,.,.,TGCGCCAGCAGCCAAGGAGGCACTAGTGGGCAAGAGACCCAGTACTTC,CASSQGGTSGQETQYF
TRBV24-1,TRBJ2-5,.,.,TGTGCCACCAGTGACTCCGGACGGGTAGAGACCCAGTACTTC,CATSDSGRVETQYF
TRBV12-3/TRBV12-4,TRBJ2-7,few,.,TGTGCCAGCAGCGTTAGGGTCCCCCCCTACGAGCAGTACTTC,CASSVRVPPYEQYF
TRBV11-2,TRBJ2-7,many,TRBD2,TGTGCCAGCAGCTTAGCTAGCGGGGGATACGAGCAGTACTTC,CASSLASGGYEQYF
TRBV10-3,TRBJ2-7,.,.,TGTGCCATCAGCACAGGACTTGGGGAGCAGTACTTC,CAISTGLGEQYF
TRBV6-6,TRBJ1-5,few,.,TGTGCCAGCAGCCGGTGGGGCAATCAGCCCCAGCATTTT,CASSRWGNQPQHF
TRBV20-1,TRBJ2-3,few,TRBD2,TGCAGTGCTGGGGGACTAGCGGGGGGGAGAGATACGCAGTATTTT,CSAGGLAGGRDTQYF
TRBV5-6,TRBJ2-4,.,TRBD1,TGTGCCAGCAGCTCGAGACAGGGGAGAGTGGGAAACATTCAGTACTTC,CASSSRQGRVGNIQYF
TRBV6-5,TRBJ2-7,once,.,TGTGCCATCGCAAGTAGATTGTCATACGAGCAGTACTTC,CAIASRLSYEQYF
TRBV10-2,TRBJ1-1,.,TRBD1,TGCGCCAGCAGTGATTTCGGGACAGGGATGAACACTGAAGCTTTCTTT,CASSDFGTGMNTEAFF
TRBV3-1,TRBJ2-5,.,.,TGTGCCAGCAGCCAAACAGGGTTAGGGCAAGAGACCCAGTACTTC,CASSQTGLGQETQYF
TRBV5-5,TRBJ2-5,few,TRBD2,TGTGCCAGCAGCGCCGGGACTACCCAAGAGACCCAGTACTTC,CASSAGTTQETQYF
TRBV3-1,TRBJ1-2,.,TRBD1,TGTGCCAGCAGCCAAGATTTGAGCAGGGGGAGCCCCGGCTACGACTACACCTTC,CASSQDLSRGSPGYDYTF
TRBV3-1,TRBJ2-3,.,.,TGTGCCAGCAGCCAAGGAGGGGGTACGCAGTATTTT,CASSQGGGTQYF